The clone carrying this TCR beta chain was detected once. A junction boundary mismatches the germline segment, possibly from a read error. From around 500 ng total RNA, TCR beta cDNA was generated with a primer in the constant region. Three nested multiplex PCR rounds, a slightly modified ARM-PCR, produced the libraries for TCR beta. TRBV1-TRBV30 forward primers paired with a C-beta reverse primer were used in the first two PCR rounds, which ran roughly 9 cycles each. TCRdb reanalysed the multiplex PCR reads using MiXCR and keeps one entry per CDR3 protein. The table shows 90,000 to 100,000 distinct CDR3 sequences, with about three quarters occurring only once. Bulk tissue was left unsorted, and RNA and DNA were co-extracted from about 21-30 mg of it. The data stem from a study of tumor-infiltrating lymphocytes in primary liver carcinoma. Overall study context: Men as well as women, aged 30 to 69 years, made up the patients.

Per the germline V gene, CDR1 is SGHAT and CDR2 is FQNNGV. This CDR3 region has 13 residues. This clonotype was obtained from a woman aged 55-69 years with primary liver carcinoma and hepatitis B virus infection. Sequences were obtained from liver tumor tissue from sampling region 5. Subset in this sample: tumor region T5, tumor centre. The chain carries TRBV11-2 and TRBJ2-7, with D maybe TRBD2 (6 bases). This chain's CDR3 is CASSLTNGSEQCF. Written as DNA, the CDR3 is TGTGCCAGCAGCTTAACTAACGGGAGCGAGCAATGCTTC.